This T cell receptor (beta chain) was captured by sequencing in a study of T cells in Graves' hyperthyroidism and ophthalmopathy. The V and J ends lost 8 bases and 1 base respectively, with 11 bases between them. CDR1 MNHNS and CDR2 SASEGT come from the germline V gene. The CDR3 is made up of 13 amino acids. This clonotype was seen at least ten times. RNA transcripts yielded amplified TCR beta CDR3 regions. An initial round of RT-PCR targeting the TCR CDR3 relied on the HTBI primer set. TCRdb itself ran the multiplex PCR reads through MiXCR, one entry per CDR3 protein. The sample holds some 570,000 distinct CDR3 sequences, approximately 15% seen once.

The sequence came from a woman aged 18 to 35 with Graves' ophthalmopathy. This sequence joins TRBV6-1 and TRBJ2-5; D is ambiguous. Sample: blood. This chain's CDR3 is CASGGAFQETQYF. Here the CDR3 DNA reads TGTGCCAGCGGTGGCGCATTCCAAGAGACCCAGTACTTC.